The T cell receptor beta chain under discussion was sequenced for a study of T cell repertoires in cytomegalovirus infection. MiXCR was run by TCRdb on the reads, yielding one entry per CDR3 protein. This sample yields roughly 310,000 distinct CDR3 sequences, of which 29% are seen a single time; roughly 20% belongs to the top ten. Points on this clonotype: Its antigen remains unknown.

The length of the CDR3 is 15 residues. Trimming took 5 bases from V and 4 from J, leaving 17 bases between them. Per germline, CDR1 SGHVS and CDR2 FNYEAQ. The chain combines TRBV7-6 with TRBJ1-2; no reliable D call. This specimen was cultured PBMCs, taken from culture after CMV antigen stimulation. The source is a human donor in good health (CMV status not recorded). Some clones in this sample may be carry-over from other donors' samples. CDR3 bases: TGTGCCAGCAGCACCCTCGTTGGCGAGAGCTATGGCTACACCTTC. As protein: CASSTLVGESYGYTF.